The entry that follows covers one T cell receptor beta chain sequence. cDNA molecules carried unique molecular identifiers, and template switching added a universal primer site. TCRdb redid the calling of the 5' RACE reads with MiXCR, one entry per CDR3 protein. The profile shows roughly 720,000 distinct CDR3 sequences, over 15% of them singletons. This sample was taken from a study of identical twins. V lost 7 bases, J lost 7 bases, and 16 bases lay in between. Germline-derived CDR1 and CDR2 are GTSNPN and SVGIG (reference sequence). This CDR3 comprises 12 residues. The data also belong to a second study, concerning T cells expressing NK-cell markers. As that report states: The sorts in several experiments were restricted to alpha-beta TCR T cells by an anti-gamma-delta TCR antibody. About six donors showed dominant NKG2C+ clonotypes comprising about 1.0-8% of their CD8+ T cells. It was still unclear whether expanded NKG2C+ T cell clones were HCMV specific.

Source material: PBMCs. The clonotype comes from a woman between 18 and 29 years old in good health. The chain combines TRBV30 with TRBJ1-1, with a weak D call TRBD1 (5 bases). CDR3 nucleotide sequence: TGTGCCTTACAGGACGGGGCGGGTGAAGCTTTCTTT. It codes for CALQDGAGEAFF.